These T cell receptor beta chains were read from a single sample in a study of Tregs in tolerant kidney transplant recipients. The repertoire was sequenced with immunoSEQ multiplex PCR; TCRdb's copy has only in-frame clones and lacks some. The data show 46,000 or so clones, with 91% seen just once and about 0.71% held by the top ten. Specimen: Tregs from blood. Receptor source: a human donor in good health. Both conserved end residues are part of each CDR3. A D gene is named only where the DNA matches it firmly. Rows may omit the clone size; those that give it use once, few, many or a size class.

cdr3_aa,cdr3_nt,j_call,v_call,cdr3_length,clone_size,d_call
CASSQDLGLAGTNTQYF,TGCGCCAGCAGCCAAGATCTTGGACTAGCGGGAACCAATACGCAGTATTTT,TRBJ2-3,TRBV4-1,17,NA,TRBD2
CASSRQPRAPTLEANEKLFF,TGTGCCAGCAGCCGCCAGCCTCGAGCACCTACCCTGGAGGCTAATGAAAAACTGTTTTTT,TRBJ1-4,TRBV5-5,20,once,NA
CASCMGRSNEKLFF,TGTGCCAGCTGCATGGGCAGGTCTAATGAAAAACTGTTTTTT,TRBJ1-4,TRBV2,14,few,NA
CASSRDAWTTEAFF,TGTGCCAGCAGTCGGGACGCATGGACCACTGAAGCTTTCTTT,TRBJ1-1,TRBV2,14,NA,NA
CASSQGFSGPAPYNEQFF,TGTGCCAGCAGCCAAGGTTTTAGCGGGCCCGCCCCTTACAATGAGCAGTTCTTC,TRBJ2-1,TRBV11-3,18,once,TRBD2
CASSMSRQGARGTEAFF,TGTGCCAGTAGTATGTCGAGGCAGGGGGCGCGCGGGACTGAAGCTTTCTTT,TRBJ1-1,TRBV19,17,NA,TRBD1
CASSLTSGGRRFF,TGTGCCAGCAGTCTGACTAGCGGGGGAAGGAGGTTCTTC,TRBJ2-1,TRBV7-3,13,NA,TRBD2
CASSPLGQGNQPQHF,TGTGCCAGCTCCCCCCTCGGACAGGGAAATCAGCCCCAGCATTTT,TRBJ1-5,TRBV18,15,NA,TRBD1
CASTARAFGTDTQYF,TGCGCCAGCACGGCCCGGGCTTTTGGCACAGATACGCAGTATTTT,TRBJ2-3,TRBV5-1,15,NA,NA
CASRTYNEQFF,TGTGCCAGCAGAACCTACAATGAGCAGTTCTTC,TRBJ2-1,TRBV7-9,11,NA,NA
CATSTGGGGANVLTF,TGTGCCACCAGCACAGGAGGTGGTGGGGCCAACGTCCTGACTTTC,TRBJ2-6,TRBV15,15,NA,NA
CASFSAGVSGKQFF,TGTGCCAGTTTTTCAGCGGGAGTGAGTGGTAAGCAGTTCTTC,TRBJ2-1,TRBV30,14,NA,TRBD2
CASSVAGRTNSPLHF,TGTGCCAGCAGCGTAGCCGGGAGGACCAATTCACCCCTCCACTTT,TRBJ1-6,TRBV7-9,15,NA,NA
CASSLSPGGNQPQHF,TGCGCCAGCAGCTTGTCGCCGGGAGGCAATCAGCCCCAGCATTTT,TRBJ1-5,TRBV5-1,15,NA,NA
CASSPWDLGEKLFF,TGCGCCAGCAGCCCCTGGGACCTGGGTGAAAAACTGTTTTTT,TRBJ1-4,TRBV5-1,14,NA,NA
CASSRDSLSSYEQYF,TGTGCCAGCAGCCGGGACAGTTTAAGCTCCTACGAGCAGTACTTC,TRBJ2-7,TRBV7-6,15,NA,TRBD1
CASSSRDRGEQFF,TGCGCCAGCAGCTCCAGGGACAGGGGTGAGCAGTTCTTC,TRBJ2-1,TRBV5-1,13,NA,TRBD1
CASSKQGILSTDTQYF,TGTGCCAGCAGTAAACAGGGTATTCTTAGCACAGATACGCAGTATTTT,TRBJ2-3,TRBV2,16,once,NA
CASSKTFWDVSF,TGTGCCAGCAGTAAAACCTTTTGGGATGTTAGCTTC,TRBJ1-2,TRBV2,12,NA,NA
CASTAGLTGPYEQYF,TGCGCCAGCACAGCTGGGCTGACCGGACCCTACGAGCAGTACTTC,TRBJ2-7,TRBV5-1,15,NA,NA
CASSIRNRGTEAFF,TGTGCCAGCAGCATTCGCAACCGGGGCACTGAAGCTTTCTTT,TRBJ1-1,TRBV5-4,14,NA,NA
CAISGQGIYSYEQYF,TGTGCCATCAGTGGACAGGGGATATACTCCTACGAGCAGTACTTC,TRBJ2-7,TRBV10-3,15,once,TRBD1
CASSPPVGTQYF,TGCGCCAGCAGCCCCCCCGTCGGGACCCAGTACTTC,TRBJ2-5,TRBV5-1,12,NA,NA
CASSRPEKLDTQYF,TGCGCCAGCAGCAGACCGGAGAAATTAGATACGCAGTATTTT,TRBJ2-3,TRBV5-1,14,NA,NA
CASSSGAGARGNTIYF,TGTGCCAGTAGTAGCGGGGCGGGGGCGCGTGGAAACACCATATATTTT,TRBJ1-3,TRBV19,16,NA,NA
CASSPLRELSGNTIYF,TGTGCCAGTAGTCCCCTGAGGGAGCTCTCTGGAAACACCATATATTTT,TRBJ1-3,TRBV19,16,NA,NA
CAISKGRGSYEQYF,TGTGCCATCAGTAAGGGGCGGGGCTCCTACGAGCAGTACTTC,TRBJ2-7,TRBV10-3,14,NA,NA
CASSPPRLAGGHRSSYNEQFF,TGCGCCAGCAGCCCCCCTCGACTAGCGGGGGGGCACAGGAGCTCCTACAATGAGCAGTTCTTC,TRBJ2-1,TRBV5-1,21,NA,TRBD2
CASSLYTGELFF,TGTGCCAGTAGTCTATACACCGGGGAGCTGTTTTTT,TRBJ2-2,TRBV19,12,NA,NA
CASSPSWGADGYTF,TGTGCCAGCTCACCATCCTGGGGGGCTGATGGCTACACCTTC,TRBJ1-2,TRBV18,14,NA,NA
CASSPGQYEQYF,TGCGCCAGCAGCCCGGGACAGTACGAGCAGTACTTC,TRBJ2-7,TRBV4-1,12,NA,TRBD1
CATKTGTTSTDTQYF,TGTGCCACGAAGACCGGGACTACTAGCACAGATACGCAGTATTTT,TRBJ2-3,TRBV2,15,NA,TRBD2
CASSFGLVNNEQFF,TGTGCCAGCAGCTTCGGACTAGTGAACAATGAGCAGTTCTTC,TRBJ2-1,TRBV11-2,14,NA,TRBD2
CASSMTGEPQHF,TGTGCCAGTAGTATGACGGGGGAGCCCCAGCATTTT,TRBJ1-5,TRBV19,12,NA,NA
CSAIDREQFF,TGCAGTGCCATTGACAGGGAACAGTTCTTC,TRBJ2-1,TRBV20-1,10,NA,TRBD1
CASSLQGAPTEAFF,TGTGCCAGCTCGTTACAGGGGGCGCCCACTGAAGCTTTCTTT,TRBJ1-1,TRBV18,14,NA,TRBD1
CSARFGTGPSEQYF,TGCAGCGCCCGGTTCGGGACAGGGCCCTCCGAGCAGTACTTC,TRBJ2-7,TRBV29-1,14,NA,TRBD1